Only a few counts were recorded for the clone carrying this TCR beta chain. Its antigen is not known. Amplification of TCR beta CDR3 regions used RNA as the template. Initially, a first-round RT-PCR of the TCR CDR3 employed the HTBI primer set. TCRdb used MiXCR to reprocess the multiplex PCR reads, holding one entry per CDR3 protein. The repertoire holds a few hundred thousand distinct CDR3 sequences, with about 20% as singletons. This record comes from a study of T cells in Graves' hyperthyroidism and ophthalmopathy. Study overall: Peripheral blood specimens were obtained at initial diagnosis, prior to any treatment.

Lactation, pregnancy, other autoimmune disease or uncontrolled infection excluded patients. The diagnoses drew upon clinical symptoms, serum thyroxine and TRAb, thyroid ultrasound and orbital computed tomography. The CDR3 is 15 residues long. Germline CDR1 SGHDN, CDR2 FVKESK. Unmatched junction bases numbered 6, after V lost 2 bases and J lost 2 bases. Overall study results and limits: Among thyroid clonotypes expanded above 0.001, most also appeared in blood.

V and J are TRBV14 and TRBJ2-7; 7 bases map to TRBD1. The sequenced sample was blood. This receptor was identified in a man aged 25-45 years with Graves' ophthalmopathy. The CDR3 sequence is CASSQTARGTYEQYF. CDR3 sequence (DNA): TGTGCCAGCAGCCAAACGGCCAGGGGGACCTACGAGCAGTACTTC. Full variable domain (missing parts from reference TRBV14 and TRBJ2-7): EAGVTQFPSHSVIEKGQTVTLRCDPISGHDNLYWYRRVMGKEIKFLLHFVKESKQDESGMPNNRFLAERTGGTYSTLKVQPAELEDSGVYFCASSQTARGTYEQYFGPGTRLTVT.